This T cell receptor beta chain was observed in a study of cytomegalovirus exposure and HLA in healthy donors. The study ran its PCR with 60 Vbeta and 13 Jbeta primers. The method was immunoSEQ multiplex PCR; TCRdb's version includes in-frame clones alone and lacks a portion of them. Among about 110,000 clones listed, just under 70% were seen once. For this clone: The target antigen is unknown.

Findings and limits, study-wide: An Asian-associated ancestry cluster reportedly showed fewer N-insertions than the approximately 670-donor mean in a later analysis. As a later analysis showed, several of the most significant clusters appeared to be linked to common viral pathogens. Analyzed later, association rates of TCRs varied across HLA loci, with DRB1 most and HLA-C fewest.

The sample taken for sequencing was PBMCs. The TCR sequence derives from a woman aged 70 to 79 in good health and CMV-seropositive.

The CDR3 loop is CASSPQGAAGNTIYF. The CDR3 region has the DNA TGTGCCAGCTCTCCTCAGGGGGCTGCTGGAAACACCATATATTTT. V is TRBV18 and J is TRBJ1-3; the match to TRBD1 covers 8 bases. This CDR3 region has 15 residues. V was pared by 6 bases and J by 2 bases, with 6 bases of the junction left unmatched. Germline V gene sequence: CDR1 KGHSH, CDR2 LQKENI.